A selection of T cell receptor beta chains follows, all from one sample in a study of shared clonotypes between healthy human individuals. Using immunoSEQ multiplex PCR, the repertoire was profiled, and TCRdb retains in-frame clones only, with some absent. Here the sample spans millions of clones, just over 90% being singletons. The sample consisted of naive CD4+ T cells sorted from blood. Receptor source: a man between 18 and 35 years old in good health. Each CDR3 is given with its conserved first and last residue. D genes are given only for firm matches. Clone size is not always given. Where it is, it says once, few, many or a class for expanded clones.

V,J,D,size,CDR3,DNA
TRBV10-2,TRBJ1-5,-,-,CASSQVQNQPQHF,TGCGCCAGCAGTCAGGTCCAAAATCAGCCCCAGCATTTT
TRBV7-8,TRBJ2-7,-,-,CASSFGKMQGGLYF,TGTGCCAGCAGCTTCGGCAAAATGCAGGGAGGCCTGTACTTC
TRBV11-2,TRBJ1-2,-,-,CASSRTGSFGYTF,TGTGCCAGCAGCCGGACCGGGTCATTTGGCTACACCTTC
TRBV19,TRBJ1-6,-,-,CASRIGQPPPNSPLHF,TGTGCCAGTAGGATCGGACAGCCTCCTCCGAATTCACCCCTCCACTTT
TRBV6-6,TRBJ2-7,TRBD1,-,CASRRGQGDEQYF,TGTGCCAGCAGGAGGGGACAGGGGGACGAGCAGTACTTC
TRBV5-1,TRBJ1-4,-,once,CASRPGSRSEKLFF,TGCGCCAGCAGGCCCGGCTCTAGGTCTGAAAAACTGTTTTTT
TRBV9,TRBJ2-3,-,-,CASSKEGDTDTQYF,TGTGCCAGCAGCAAGGAGGGCGACACAGATACGCAGTATTTT
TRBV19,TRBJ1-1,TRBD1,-,CASSILGQGAVEAFF,TGTGCCAGTAGTATCCTGGGACAGGGGGCTGTTGAAGCTTTCTTT
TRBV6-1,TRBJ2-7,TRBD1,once,CASSVDRGNYEQYF,TGTGCCAGCAGCGTGGACAGGGGTAACTACGAGCAGTACTTC
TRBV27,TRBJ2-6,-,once,CASSGGKLVSGANVLTF,TGTGCCAGCAGTGGGGGGAAACTAGTCTCTGGGGCCAACGTCCTGACTTTC
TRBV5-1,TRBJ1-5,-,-,CASSPDGGSNQPQHF,TGCGCCAGCAGCCCCGACGGGGGTAGCAATCAGCCCCAGCATTTT
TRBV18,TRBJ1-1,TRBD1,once,CASSLLQGARVEAFF,TGTGCCAGCTCACTCCTACAGGGGGCGCGGGTTGAAGCTTTCTTT
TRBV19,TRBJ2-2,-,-,CASSMNRVPGELFF,TGTGCCAGTAGTATGAACAGGGTTCCCGGGGAGCTGTTTTTT
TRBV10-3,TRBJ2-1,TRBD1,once,CATGQAYNEQFF,TGTGCCACGGGACAGGCCTACAATGAGCAGTTCTTC
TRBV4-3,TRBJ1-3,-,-,CASSQEMSSGNTIYF,TGCGCCAGCAGCCAAGAGATGAGCTCTGGAAACACCATATATTTT
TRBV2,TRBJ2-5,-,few,CASSRGLQETQYF,TGTGCCAGCAGCAGGGGACTCCAAGAGACCCAGTACTTC
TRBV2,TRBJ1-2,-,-,CASSGDSSGYTF,TGTGCCAGCAGCGGAGATTCCTCGGGCTACACCTTC
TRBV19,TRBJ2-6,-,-,CASSMGRIDSGANVLTF,TGTGCCAGTAGTATGGGACGGATAGACTCTGGGGCCAACGTCCTGACTTTC
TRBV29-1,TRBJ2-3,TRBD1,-,CSAGTGADTQYF,TGCAGCGCCGGGACAGGGGCAGATACGCAGTATTTT
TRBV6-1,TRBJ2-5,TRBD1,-,CAISDGQDGETQYF,TGTGCCATCAGTGACGGACAGGACGGCGAGACCCAGTACTTC
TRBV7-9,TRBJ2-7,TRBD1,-,CASTHRTGISYEQYF,TGTGCCAGCACCCATAGGACAGGGATAAGCTACGAGCAGTACTTC
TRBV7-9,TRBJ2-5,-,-,CASSLGRARETQYF,TGTGCCAGCAGCTTAGGCAGGGCCCGGGAGACCCAGTACTTC